This T cell receptor beta chain was identified in a study of blood T cell repertoires in COVID-19. Clones were sequenced by immunoSEQ multiplex PCR, and TCRdb holds only the in-frame ones, with some missing. Of around 88,000 clones in the sample, more than 85% were seen once. This CDR3 is 15 amino acids long. The germline V gene encodes CDR1 MNHEY and CDR2 SVGEGT. V was trimmed by 4 bases and J by 3 bases, leaving 12 bases between them. This chain joins TRBV6-2 or TRBV6-3 and TRBJ2-2; a possible D gene is TRBD1 (6 bases). Sequencing was done on a sample of peripheral blood. This sequence was found in a man aged 60 to 69 with acute or convalescent COVID-19. CDR3 DNA: TGTGCCAGCAGTTTCAGGGGCTGGGACACCGGGGAGCTGTTTTTT. Protein product: CASSFRGWDTGELFF.